The rows below give T cell receptor beta chains drawn from one sample of a study of type 1 regulatory T cells. TCRdb re-analysed the reads in MiXCR, keeping a single row per CDR3 protein. Of roughly 18,000 distinct CDR3 sequences listed, 10% to 13% are singletons. The source material was CD4+ T cells, either the whole sample or a sorted fraction (not recorded which). The receptor source for this set is a human donor in good health. Both conserved end residues are part of each CDR3. The D gene is left open where the match is weak. Where a row states a size, it is once, few, many or the class of an expanded clone; other rows omit it.

CDR3aa	CDR3nt	abundance	d_gene	v_gene	j_gene
CASSFGGGYEQFF	TGTGCCAGCAGCTTTGGAGGGGGCTATGAGCAGTTCTTC	NA	NA	TRBV7-9	TRBJ2-1
CASSRRRPREETQYF	TGTGCCAGCAGCCGACGCAGACCCCGGGAAGAGACCCAGTACTTC	few	NA	TRBV3-1	TRBJ2-5
CASSVDSSGANVLTF	TGTGCCAGCAGCGTGGACAGCTCTGGGGCCAACGTCCTGACTTTC	many	NA	TRBV5-5	TRBJ2-6
CASGTNQPQHF	TGTGCCAGCGGTACCAATCAGCCCCAGCATTTT	few	NA	TRBV6-5	TRBJ1-5
CASSPQYGGSYNEQFF	TGCGCCAGCAGCCCACAATACGGGGGTTCCTACAATGAGCAGTTCTTC	medium-sized	NA	TRBV5-1	TRBJ2-1
CASSAFTGELFF	TGTGCCAGCAGCGCCTTTACCGGGGAGCTGTTTTTT	few	NA	TRBV5-6	TRBJ2-2
CASSQDSSRGAMAFF	TGTGCCAGCAGCCAAGACTCATCCAGGGGGGCGATGGCTTTCTTT	medium-sized	TRBD1	TRBV14	TRBJ1-1
CASTGGGGTYEQYF	TGTGCCAGTACGGGTGGCGGGGGAACCTACGAGCAGTACTTC	few	TRBD2	TRBV19	TRBJ2-7
CASSPGTVQETQYF	TGTGCCAGCTCACCCGGGACAGTCCAAGAGACCCAGTACTTC	NA	TRBD1	TRBV18	TRBJ2-5
CASRQGQGITGELFF	TGTGCCAGCAGGCAAGGACAGGGGATAACCGGGGAGCTGTTTTTT	medium-sized	TRBD1	TRBV6-1	TRBJ2-2
CSASSAGGGGYNEQFF	TGCAGTGCTAGTTCGGCGGGAGGGGGGGGATACAATGAGCAGTTCTTC	NA	TRBD2	TRBV20-1	TRBJ2-1
CASSQGVAGITYEQYF	TGTGCCAGCAGCCAAGGCGTGGCAGGCATCACCTACGAGCAGTACTTC	medium-sized	NA	TRBV14	TRBJ2-7
CASSSESSGQPQHF	TGTGCCAGCAGCTCAGAATCTAGCGGTCAGCCCCAGCATTTT	many	NA	TRBV7-2	TRBJ1-5
CASRPLTGGMSGEQYF	TGTGCCAGCAGACCACTTACAGGGGGCATGTCGGGAGAGCAGTACTTC	many	TRBD1	TRBV6-2/TRBV6-3	TRBJ2-7
CSARRATDTQYF	TGCAGTGCTAGACGGGCAACTGATACGCAGTATTTT	many	NA	TRBV20-1	TRBJ2-3
CASSLGRGYEQYF	TGTGCTAGCAGCTTGGGGAGGGGCTACGAGCAGTACTTC	NA	TRBD2	TRBV7-7	TRBJ2-7
CASSLGQNNSPLHF	TGTGCCAGCAGTCTAGGACAGAATAATTCACCCCTCCACTTT	many	NA	TRBV12-3/TRBV12-4	TRBJ1-6
CASSSGQGAEKLFF	TGTGCCAGCAGCTCCGGACAGGGTGCAGAAAAACTGTTTTTT	few	TRBD1	TRBV7-9	TRBJ1-4
CASSSTGAYTDTQYF	TGTGCCAGTAGTAGCACGGGGGCTTACACAGATACGCAGTATTTT	many	NA	TRBV19	TRBJ2-3
CASSIGTSHTDTQYF	TGTGCCAGTAGTATCGGGACTAGCCACACAGATACGCAGTATTTT	NA	TRBD2	TRBV19	TRBJ2-3
CSARAIDSKNEQFF	TGCAGTGCTAGAGCGATTGACTCGAAAAATGAGCAGTTCTTC	many	NA	TRBV20-1	TRBJ2-1
CASSFGRVAGELFF	TGTGCCAGCAGTTTCGGCAGGGTGGCCGGGGAGCTGTTTTTT	few	NA	TRBV12-3/TRBV12-4	TRBJ2-2
CSASWKGGNQPQHF	TGCAGTGCTAGTTGGAAAGGTGGCAATCAGCCCCAGCATTTT	medium-sized	NA	TRBV20-1	TRBJ1-5
CASSPRRRDKYGYTF	TGTGCCAGCAGCCCCCGTCGGAGGGACAAATATGGCTACACCTTC	medium-sized	NA	TRBV3-1	TRBJ1-2
CATSGRDRVRNEQFF	TGTGCCACCAGTGGGCGGGACAGGGTACGCAATGAGCAGTTCTTC	many	TRBD1	TRBV24-1	TRBJ2-1
CASKNSGHTGELFF	TGTGCCAGTAAGAATTCGGGGCACACCGGGGAGCTGTTTTTT	medium-sized	NA	TRBV19	TRBJ2-2
CASSLVLLYEQYF	TGTGCCAGCAGCTTAGTCCTTCTCTACGAGCAGTACTTC	few	NA	TRBV11-2	TRBJ2-7
CASSRTRTSTDTQYF	TGTGCCAGCAGCCGGACCCGTACTAGCACAGATACGCAGTATTTT	medium-sized	NA	TRBV7-8	TRBJ2-3
CASSQARTGGLDTQYF	TGTGCCAGCAGCCAAGCGAGGACAGGGGGATTAGATACGCAGTATTTT	many	TRBD1	TRBV3-1	TRBJ2-3
CASSQDAGARYSPLHF	TGCGCCAGCAGCCAAGATGCAGGGGCACGGTATTCACCCCTCCACTTT	few	NA	TRBV4-3	TRBJ1-6
CSARDGLARNEQFF	TGCAGTGCTAGAGATGGGCTAGCGAGGAATGAGCAGTTCTTC	medium-sized	NA	TRBV20-1	TRBJ2-1
CATSRDRTNTEAFF	TGTGCCACCAGCAGAGACAGAACGAACACTGAAGCTTTCTTT	medium-sized	NA	TRBV15	TRBJ1-1
CASRTMTSGSTEQFF	TGTGCCAGCAGGACGATGACTAGCGGGAGTACTGAGCAGTTCTTC	many	TRBD2	TRBV6-5	TRBJ2-1
CASSPGWNGELFF	TGTGCCAGCAGTCCGGGGTGGAACGGGGAGCTGTTTTTT	many	NA	TRBV7-3	TRBJ2-2
CASMTGVADTQYF	TGTGCCAGCATGACAGGGGTCGCAGATACGCAGTATTTT	many	TRBD1	TRBV11-2	TRBJ2-3
CASSLSRASTGELFF	TGCGCCAGCAGCTTAAGTCGGGCGTCGACCGGGGAGCTGTTTTTT	NA	NA	TRBV5-1	TRBJ2-2
CSARKGRSYGQYF	TGCAGTGCTAGAAAGGGGAGGTCCTACGGGCAGTACTTC	NA	NA	TRBV20-1	TRBJ2-7
CSAIPASGSYNEQFF	TGCAGTGCGATACCAGCTAGCGGCTCCTACAATGAGCAGTTCTTC	many	TRBD2	TRBV20-1	TRBJ2-1
CSATGTSGRNEQFF	TGCAGTGCGACCGGGACTAGCGGGAGAAATGAGCAGTTCTTC	many	TRBD2	TRBV20-1	TRBJ2-1
CASSLDVGDEQFF	TGCGCCAGCAGCTTGGACGTAGGCGACGAGCAGTTCTTC	NA	NA	TRBV5-1	TRBJ2-1
CASRKGTGGERAKNIQYF	TGTGCCAGCAGGAAGGGGACAGGGGGCGAAAGAGCCAAAAACATTCAGTACTTC	few	TRBD1	TRBV6-1	TRBJ2-4